The rows below give T cell receptor beta chains drawn from one sample of a study of blood T cell repertoires in COVID-19. The table came from immunoSEQ multiplex PCR; TCRdb's copy has only in-frame clones and leaves some out. The data show approximately 200,000 clones, 86% seen once. Sequencing was performed on peripheral blood. These receptors all stem from a woman aged 30 to 39 with active or convalescent COVID-19. Both conserved end residues are part of each CDR3. A D gene is named only where the DNA matches it firmly. Clone size is stated in some rows and not others, as once, few, many or a class when expanded.

cdr3_aa cdr3_nt j_call v_call d_call clone_size
CASSLFPSEQGDEKLFF TGTGCCAGCAGTTTATTTCCCTCTGAACAGGGAGATGAAAAACTGTTTTTT TRBJ1-4 TRBV28 - -
CAWSVLAYEQYF TGTGCCTGGAGTGTACTGGCCTACGAGCAGTACTTC TRBJ2-7 TRBV30 - -
CASSLVQGNYGYTF TGTGCCAGCAGTCTCGTACAGGGGAATTATGGCTACACCTTC TRBJ1-2 TRBV28 TRBD1 few
CAISEEGVGNYEQYF TGTGCCATCAGTGAGGAGGGGGTAGGGAACTACGAGCAGTACTTC TRBJ2-7 TRBV10-3 - once
CASSFPRGHNYGYTF TGTGCTAGCAGCTTCCCCAGGGGCCACAACTATGGCTACACCTTC TRBJ1-2 TRBV7-7 - once
CASSRNRGGGTEAFF TGTGCCAGCAGCAGAAACAGGGGTGGGGGCACTGAAGCTTTCTTT TRBJ1-1 TRBV7-9 TRBD1 -
CASSFTGGTNEKLFF TGTGCCAGCAGCTTCACAGGGGGAACTAATGAAAAACTGTTTTTT TRBJ1-4 TRBV11-2 TRBD1 few
CASSLRQSNQPQHF TGTGCCAGCAGCCTTAGACAGAGCAATCAGCCCCAGCATTTT TRBJ1-5 TRBV6-5 - -
CATSPYRTSVTGELFF TGTGCCACCTCCCCTTACCGGACTAGCGTGACCGGGGAGCTGTTTTTT TRBJ2-2 TRBV19 TRBD2 many
CASSPPLAAVNTEAFF TGTGCCAGCAGCCCCCCCTTAGCGGCGGTGAACACTGAAGCTTTCTTT TRBJ1-1 TRBV7-9 - -